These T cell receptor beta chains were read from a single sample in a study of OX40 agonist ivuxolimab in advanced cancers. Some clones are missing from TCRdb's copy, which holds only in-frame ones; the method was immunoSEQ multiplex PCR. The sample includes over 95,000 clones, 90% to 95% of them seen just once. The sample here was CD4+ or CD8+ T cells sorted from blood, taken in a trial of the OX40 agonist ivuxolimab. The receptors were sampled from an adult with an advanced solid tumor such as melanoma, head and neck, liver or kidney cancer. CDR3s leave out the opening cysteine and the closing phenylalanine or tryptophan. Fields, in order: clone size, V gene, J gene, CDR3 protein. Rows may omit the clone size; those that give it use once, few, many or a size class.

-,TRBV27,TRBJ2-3,ASSLGQSTDTQY
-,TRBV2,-,ASSENFGRVGETQY
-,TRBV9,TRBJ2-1,ASSERTSMGNEQF
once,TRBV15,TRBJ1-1,ATSRGGAEAF
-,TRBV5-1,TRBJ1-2,ASSYGQGSGRYDYGYT
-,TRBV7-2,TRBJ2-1,ASSLGLAIFNEQF
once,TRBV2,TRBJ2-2,ASRASMDTGELF
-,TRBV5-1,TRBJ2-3,ASSPITGAAGSDTQY
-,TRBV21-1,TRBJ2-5,ASTRLGGAALRTQY
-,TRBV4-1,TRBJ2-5,ASRQTRDYKETQY
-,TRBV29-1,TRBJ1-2,SVESATGGSGYT
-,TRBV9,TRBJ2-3,ASSVRGEGAGDTQY
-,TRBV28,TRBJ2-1,ASSSQRDRVFGSYNEQF
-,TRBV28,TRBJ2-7,ASSPHRAGSSYEQY
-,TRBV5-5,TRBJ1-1,ASSAPMNTEAF
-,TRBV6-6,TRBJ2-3,ATRARSTDTQY
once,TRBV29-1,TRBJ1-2,SVRHRGLVYGYT
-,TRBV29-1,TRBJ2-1,SVDPLRGSLAYNEQF
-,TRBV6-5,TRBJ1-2,ASSYSIGGNYGYT
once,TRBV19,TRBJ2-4,ASSGRLAGGSLAKNIQY
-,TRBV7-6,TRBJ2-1,ASSLSSSYNEQF
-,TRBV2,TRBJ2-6,ASRRRQAAGANVLT
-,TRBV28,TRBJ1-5,ASSLPQRYRGRLSNQPQH
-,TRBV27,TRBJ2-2,ASTLRDRWNTGELF
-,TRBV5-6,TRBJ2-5,ASSWNRYQETQY
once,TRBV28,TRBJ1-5,ASSAGQGNQPQH
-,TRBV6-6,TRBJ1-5,ASSRGGNQPQH
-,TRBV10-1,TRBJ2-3,ASSETSGRTQY
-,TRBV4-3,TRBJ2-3,ASSQDRDTQY
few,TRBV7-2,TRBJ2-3,ASSFSTDTQY
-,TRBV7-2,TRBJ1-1,ASSLVGQNTEAF
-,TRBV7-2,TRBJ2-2,ASSFDRPGELF
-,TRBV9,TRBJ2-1,ASIDEGPVSNEQF
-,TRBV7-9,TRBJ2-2,ASSLGGLARGELF
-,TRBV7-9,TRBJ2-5,ASTLGGVSETQY
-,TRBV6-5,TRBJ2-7,ASSYRLADDEQY